The 27 T cell receptor beta chains given below trace back to one sample, sequenced in a study of cytomegalovirus exposure and HLA in healthy donors. The PCR was carried out with 60 Vbeta primers and 13 Jbeta primers. The table came from immunoSEQ multiplex PCR; TCRdb's copy has only in-frame clones and leaves some out. The data hold 90,000 to 150,000 clones, with around three quarters observed a single time. The sample consisted of PBMCs. Source of these receptors: a human donor in good health.

The chain uses TRBV7-7 and TRBJ2-1, with TRBD2 matching 8 bases. The V segment lost 5 bases and the J segment 6 bases; nucleotides outside the gene matches: 6. The CDR3 is made up of 14 amino acids. CDR1 and CDR2 (germline): SSHAT, FNYEAQ (reference sequence). CDR3 amino acids: CASSLREGGNEQFF. CDR3 bases: TGTGCCAGCAGCCTTCGGGAGGGAGGCAATGAGCAGTTCTTC.

J is TRBJ1-1 and V is TRBV4-1; D remains unclear. V lost 1 base and J 7 bases, leaving 16 bases between the germline ends. The germline V gene has CDR1 MGHRA and CDR2 YSYEKL. This CDR3 has 15 amino acids. The CDR3 region has the DNA TGCGCCAGCAGCCAAGCTCGCCGGGTCGCGGGTGAAGCTTTCTTT. Translation gives CASSQARRVAGEAFF.

The CDR3 sequence: CASSDSTGNYGYTF. For the CDR3, the DNA is TGTGCCAGCAGCGATAGTACAGGGAACTATGGCTACACCTTC. This chain connects TRBV7-2 to TRBJ1-2, with D perhaps matching TRBD1 (6 bases). There are 14 residues in the CDR3. Per germline, CDR1 SGHTA and CDR2 FQGNSA. Trimming took off 5 bases at V and 2 bases at J, with 12 bases between the two ends.

This rearrangement joins TRBV29-1 to TRBJ1-1; D possibly corresponds to TRBD1 (6 bases). CDR3 size: 15 residues. Trimming left V 3 bases short and J 5 bases short, with 19 bases between. In germline, CDR1 is SQVTM, CDR2 ANQGSEA. CDR3 nucleotide sequence: TGCAGCGTTGATAGCGGGTCAGGGGAGCGGACTGAAGCTTTCTTT. As protein: CSVDSGSGERTEAFF. The full variable domain, its missing parts supplied by reference TRBV29-1 and TRBJ1-1, is SAVISQKPSRDICQRGTSLTIQCQVDSQVTMMFWYRQQPGQSLTLIATANQGSEATYESGFVIDKFPISRPNLTFSTLTVSNMSPEDSSIYLCSVDSGSGERTEAFFGQGTRLTVV.

This chain uses TRBV28 with TRBJ2-6, with 8 bases fitting TRBD1. The CDR3 has 17 amino acids. The J segment lost 1 base and the V segment lost 6 bases, leaving 8 bases of the junction unmatched. CDR1 MDHEN and CDR2 SYDVKM come from the germline V gene. The CDR3 loop reads CASRRGQGNSGANVLTF. The CDR3, as DNA: TGTGCCAGCAGACGAGGACAGGGAAATTCTGGGGCCAACGTCCTGACTTTC.

This clone was seen once. The chain recombines TRBV5-1 with TRBJ2-6; 9 bases are shared with TRBD1. Per germline, CDR1 SGHRS and CDR2 YFSETQ. The CDR3 is 18 residues long. After removal of 1 base from V and 1 base from J, the junction contained 6 bases not matched to a gene. The CDR3 loop reads CASSLWGTGKSGANVLTF. The CDR3 nucleotides are TGCGCCAGCAGCTTGTGGGGGACAGGGAAGTCTGGGGCCAACGTCCTGACTTTC.

This chain uses TRBV30 with TRBJ2-2, with unresolved D. V shed 4 bases and J shed 1 base, with 10 bases lying between them. The CDR3 is made up of 14 amino acids. Germline V lookup: CDR1 GTSNPN, CDR2 SVGIG (reference sequence). This CDR3 is CAWKNLGNTGELFF. In DNA form, the CDR3 reads TGTGCCTGGAAGAACCTCGGGAACACCGGGGAGCTGTTTTTT.

The gene calls are TRBV30 and TRBJ1-2; 9 nucleotides align to TRBD1. The CDR3 length is 13 residues. V lost 2 bases to trimming and J lost 5 bases; unmatched junction nucleotides: 3. Germline CDR1 GTSNPN, CDR2 SVGIG (reference sequence). For the CDR3, the DNA is TGTGCCTGGAGTCGCGACAGGGGGTATGGCTACACCTTC. Translated: CAWSRDRGYGYTF.

V and J are TRBV27 and TRBJ1-2; 10 bases match TRBD1. The CDR3 runs 14 residues. Germline V gene data show CDR1 as MNHEY and CDR2 as SMNVEV (reference sequence). Unmatched junction bases numbered 5, after V lost 6 bases and J lost 4 bases. In DNA, the CDR3 is TGTGCCAGCAGCCGACAGGGGGCTCCCTATGGCTACACCTTC. Its protein product is CASSRQGAPYGYTF.

The genes are TRBV5-1 and TRBJ1-4, with TRBD1 matching 8 bases. V trimming: 1 base; J trimming: 4 bases; junction bases outside the gene matches: 6. Looked up from germline, CDR1 is SGHRS and CDR2 is YFSETQ. The length of the CDR3 is 16 residues. The CDR3 DNA is TGCGCCAGCAGCTTGCCGACAGGGGACATTAATGAAAAACTGTTTTTT. Translated, it gives CASSLPTGDINEKLFF. The complete variable domain, with remaining parts taken from reference TRBV5-1 and TRBJ1-4, reads KAGVTQTPRYLIKTRGQQVTLSCSPISGHRSVSWYQQTPGQGLQFLFEYFSETQRNKGNFPGRFSGRQFSNSRSEMNVSTLELGDSALYLCASSLPTGDINEKLFFGSGTQLSVL.

This sequence joins TRBV6-6 and TRBJ2-7, with TRBD2 matching 9 bases. V lost 0 bases to trimming and J lost 3 bases; unmatched junction nucleotides: 0. This CDR3 comprises 14 residues. Looked up from germline, CDR1 is MNHNY and CDR2 is SVGAGI (reference sequence). Here the CDR3 reads CASSYSRGGYEQYF. The CDR3 bases are TGTGCCAGCAGTTACTCGCGGGGGGGCTACGAGCAGTACTTC.

The chain combines TRBV6-5 with TRBJ1-5; possible D gene TRBD1, 6 bases. This CDR3 contains 14 residues. V was trimmed by 5 bases and J by 4 bases, leaving 12 bases between them. The germline V gene has CDR1 MNHEY and CDR2 SVGAGI. CDR3 residues: CASSTGPENQPQHF. Here the CDR3 DNA reads TGTGCCAGCAGTACAGGGCCCGAAAATCAGCCCCAGCATTTT.

The gene calls are TRBV7-2 and TRBJ1-2; unclear D gene. In germline, CDR1 is SGHTA, CDR2 FQGNSA. The CDR3 extends over 14 amino acids. V gave up 5 bases and J gave up 4 bases, with 14 bases separating them. CDR3 DNA sequence: TGTGCCAGCAGCCAAGTCGGGAAGGGCTATGGCTACACCTTC. Translating gives CASSQVGKGYGYTF.

The J gene is TRBJ2-1, the V gene TRBV19; possible D gene TRBD1, 6 bases. The CDR3 loop spans 19 amino acids. V lost 0 bases, J lost 7 bases, and 25 bases lay in between. Germline CDR1 LNHDA, CDR2 SQIVND (reference sequence). The CDR3 loop is CASSIENYRGQGLQNEQFF. DNA of the CDR3: TGTGCCAGTAGTATAGAAAATTATCGTGGTCAGGGGTTACAGAATGAGCAGTTCTTC.

The chain joins TRBV7-8 to TRBJ1-5, with D unclear. The CDR3 is made up of 14 amino acids. Germline CDR1 SGHVS, CDR2 FQNEAQ. V lost 1 base, J lost 8 bases, and 12 bases lay in between. The chain's CDR3 is CASSLGLGPEPQHF. The CDR3 coding sequence is TGTGCCAGCAGCTTAGGTCTGGGCCCCGAGCCCCAGCATTTT. The entire variable domain, with the rest obtained from reference TRBV7-8 and TRBJ1-5, is as follows: GAGVSQSPRYKVAKRGQDVALRCDPISGHVSLFWYQQALGQGPEFLTYFQNEAQLDKSGLPSDRFFAERPEGSVSTLKIQRTQQEDSAVYLCASSLGLGPEPQHFGDGTRLSIL.

This chain links TRBV4-3 with TRBJ1-5; 9 bases match TRBD1. The germline V gene encodes CDR1 LGHNA and CDR2 YSLEER. J gave up 5 bases and V 0 bases, and 8 bases lay outside the gene matches. The CDR3 is made up of 17 amino acids. CDR3 DNA sequence: TGCGCCAGCAGCCAAGATCCCCCGGGACAGGGCCATCAGCCCCAGCATTTT. Translated: CASSQDPPGQGHQPQHF.

The rearrangement links TRBV7-9 to TRBJ1-4; 8 bases line up with TRBD1. The CDR3 sequence is 15 residues long. Germline CDR1 reads SEHNR; CDR2 reads FQNEAQ (reference sequence). V lost 8 bases to trimming and J lost 5 bases; unmatched junction nucleotides: 10. CDR3 nucleotide sequence: TGTGCCAGCGCACCCGGACAGGGTGGGAATGAAAAACTGTTTTTT. This gives the protein CASAPGQGGNEKLFF. Using reference TRBV7-9 and TRBJ1-4 for the parts outside the CDR3, the full variable domain is DTGVSQNPRHKITKRGQNVTFRCDPISEHNRLYWYRQTLGQGPEFLTYFQNEAQLEKSRLLSDRFSAERPKGSFSTLEIQRTEQGDSAMYLCASAPGQGGNEKLFFGSGTQLSVL.

This chain uses TRBV12-2 with TRBJ2-3; the DNA was not compared with TRBD1, the D call given in the table. TRBV12-2 is designated a pseudogene. CDR3 size: 22 residues. CDR3 bases: TGTGCAAGTCGCTTGGGTAAAGAGGGACAGGGGGGAACTAGCGGACTCACAGATACGCAGTATTTT. As protein: CASRLGKEGQGGTSGLTDTQYF.

The chain carries TRBV5-1 and TRBJ2-7; D is ambiguous. Germline CDR1 reads SGHRS; CDR2 reads YFSETQ. V shed 0 bases and J shed 2 bases, with 12 bases lying between them. This CDR3 comprises 15 residues. Here the CDR3 DNA reads TGCGCCAGCAGCTTGGGGTACAGCAGGACCTACGAGCAGTACTTC. Translating it yields CASSLGYSRTYEQYF.

J is TRBJ2-7 and V is TRBV6-6; 10 bases line up with TRBD1. CDR1 and CDR2 from the germline V gene are MNHNY and SVGAGI (reference sequence). Trimming at V came to 6 bases and at J to 4 bases, leaving 9 bases not matched to a gene. This CDR3 has 15 amino acids. Here the CDR3 reads CASRISGDRGYEQYF. Written as DNA, the CDR3 is TGTGCCAGCAGAATAAGCGGGGACAGGGGATACGAGCAGTACTTC.

The chain links TRBV7-2 to TRBJ1-2, with 8 bases matching TRBD1. V lost 2 bases, J lost 6 bases, and 5 bases stayed unmatched. This CDR3 is built from 14 residues. Germline V gene data show CDR1 as SGHTA and CDR2 as FQGNSA. CDR3 nucleotides: TGTGCCAGCAGCTTATTGAACAGGGGGGATGGCTACACCTTC. Residues: CASSLLNRGDGYTF.

The chain carries TRBV6-6 and TRBJ2-7; 12 bases agree with TRBD2. V trimming: 4 bases; J trimming: 2 bases; junction bases outside the gene matches: 6. From germline, CDR1 is MNHNY and CDR2 SVGAGI (reference sequence). This CDR3 is 16 amino acids long. This CDR3 reads CASSLRLAGDPYEQYF. The CDR3 DNA follows: TGTGCCAGCAGTTTACGACTAGCGGGGGACCCCTACGAGCAGTACTTC.

V is TRBV6-1 and J is TRBJ2-3; the D gene is possibly TRBD2 (5 bases). The CDR3 runs 15 residues. CDR1 is MNHNS, CDR2 SASEGT, per germline. The germline V and J ends were trimmed by 4 bases and 2 bases, with 13 bases remaining between them. The CDR3 region has the DNA TGTGCCAGCAGTGTACAGTCCGGGAACACAGATACGCAGTATTTT. Amino acid sequence: CASSVQSGNTDTQYF.

The chain is built from TRBV29-1 and TRBJ2-5; TRBD2 matches at 7 bases. There are 13 residues in the CDR3. With V trimmed by 7 bases and J by 2 bases, 7 bases remained unmatched. From germline, CDR1 is SQVTM and CDR2 ANQGSEA. In nucleotides, the CDR3 is TGCAGCGGGGGAGGGGTCAGTCAAGAGACCCAGTACTTC. It codes for CSGGGVSQETQYF. Full variable domain (outside the CDR3, taken from reference TRBV29-1 and TRBJ2-5): SAVISQKPSRDICQRGTSLTIQCQVDSQVTMMFWYRQQPGQSLTLIATANQGSEATYESGFVIDKFPISRPNLTFSTLTVSNMSPEDSSIYLCSGGGVSQETQYFGPGTRLLVL.

The chain couples TRBV4-2 to TRBJ1-1, with a tentative D call TRBD1 (5 bases). The germline CDR1 and CDR2 sequences are LGHNA and YNFKEQ. Between the trimmed V and J ends, which lost 1 base and 5 bases, there was a span of 8 bases. The CDR3 is 13 residues long. This CDR3 is CASSQVGGTEAFF. For the CDR3, the DNA is TGTGCCAGCAGCCAAGTGGGGGGAACTGAAGCTTTCTTT.

The chain links TRBV9 to TRBJ2-3; TRBD2 agrees at 7 bases. The trim removed 2 bases at V and 1 base at J, leaving 7 bases unmatched. This CDR3 is 16 amino acids long. Germline lookup yields CDR1 SGDLS and CDR2 YYNGEE. The CDR3 coding sequence is TGTGCCAGCAGCGTGGGAGGCGGGAGTGGCACAGATACGCAGTATTTT. As protein: CASSVGGGSGTDTQYF.

V gene TRBV10-1 combines with J gene TRBJ2-7; tentatively, D is TRBD1 (6 bases). The length of the CDR3 is 13 residues. V dropped 5 bases and J dropped 9 bases, with 17 bases sitting between them. CDR1 and CDR2 (germline): WNHNN, SYGVQD (reference sequence). CDR3 in DNA: TGCGCCAGCAGTTCGGGACACGGCGAAGGGCAGTACTTC. Amino acids: CASSSGHGEGQYF.